These 19 T cell receptor beta chains were all obtained from the same sample, sequenced in a study of preoperative IRX-2 immunotherapy in early breast cancer. Treatment defined: preoperative locoregional IRX-2 cytokine immunotherapy. Repertoires were generated with immunoSEQ multiplex PCR, while TCRdb's copy carries only in-frame clones and drops some. The sample consists of about 3,700 clones, 55% to 70% of them appearing once. The sequences come from tumor tissue, collected after IRX-2 immunotherapy. The receptors here all came from a human donor with breast cancer.

This sequence joins TRBV5-1 and TRBJ2-6; 7 nucleotides agree with TRBD1. Germline assignment: CDR1 SGHRS and CDR2 YFSETQ. The CDR3 covers 18 residues. The J segment lost 0 bases and the V segment lost 3 bases, leaving 9 bases of the junction unmatched. This CDR3 reads CASSYRDRESSGANVLTF. CDR3 DNA sequence: TGCGCCAGCAGCTACCGGGACAGAGAAAGCTCTGGGGCCAACGTCCTGACTTTC. Full variable domain (missing parts from reference TRBV5-1 and TRBJ2-6): KAGVTQTPRYLIKTRGQQVTLSCSPISGHRSVSWYQQTPGQGLQFLFEYFSETQRNKGNFPGRFSGRQFSNSRSEMNVSTLELGDSALYLCASSYRDRESSGANVLTFGAGSRLTVL.

This clone was observed once. The chain links TRBV7-7 to TRBJ1-5, with D tentatively TRBD1 (5 bases). This CDR3 contains 15 residues. Trimming removed 1 base at V and 0 bases at J, with 7 bases between. In germline, CDR1 is SSHAT, CDR2 FNYEAQ (reference sequence). This chain's CDR3 is CASSLGDSSNQPQHF. The CDR3 DNA reads as TGTGCCAGCAGCTTAGGGGACTCTAGCAATCAGCCCCAGCATTTT.

This sequence joins TRBV23-1 and TRBJ2-5; D gene unclear. TRBV23-1 is labeled an ORF, and its function is uncertain. This CDR3 spans 13 amino acids. V lost 6 bases and J 1 base, leaving 9 bases between the germline ends. The CDR3 sequence: CASSLVLQETQYF. CDR3 in DNA: TGCGCCAGCAGCCTCGTACTCCAAGAGACCCAGTACTTC.

The chain carries TRBV11-3 and TRBJ2-3; D is perhaps TRBD1 (6 bases). This CDR3 region has 14 residues. V was cut by 3 bases and J by 3 bases, with 10 bases left in between. Looked up from germline, CDR1 is SGHNT and CDR2 is YENEEA. The CDR3, as DNA: TGTGCCAGCAGCTTGGACAGAGTGACAGATACGCAGTATTTT. Its protein is CASSLDRVTDTQYF.

V gene TRBV23-1 combines with J gene TRBJ2-1; unclear D gene. TRBV23-1 is flagged as an ORF with uncertain function. CDR3 length: 13 residues. The V gene lost 6 bases and the J gene lost 5 bases, with 11 bases spanning the gap. The CDR3 loop reads CASSSSGDNEQFF. The DNA of the CDR3 is TGCGCCAGCAGCTCTTCCGGCGACAATGAGCAGTTCTTC.

Judged by abundance, this clone is large. This CDR3 reads CASSIRTSGHSYEQYF. CDR3 DNA: TGTGCCAGTAGTATCCGGACTAGCGGCCACTCCTACGAGCAGTACTTC. The chain joins TRBV19 to TRBJ2-7; 10 bases are shared with TRBD2. The germline gives CDR1 LNHDA, CDR2 SQIVND (reference sequence). V lost 3 bases to trimming and J lost 0 bases; unmatched junction nucleotides: 5. This CDR3 has 16 residues.

The chain recombines TRBV19 with TRBJ1-5; possible D gene TRBD1, 6 bases. Trimming removed 6 bases at V and 5 bases at J, with 17 bases between. This CDR3 contains 15 residues. Germline values: CDR1 LNHDA, CDR2 SQIVND (reference sequence). The CDR3 loop reads CASSRGTLDYQPQHF. The CDR3, as DNA: TGTGCCAGTAGCCGAGGGACACTCGACTATCAGCCCCAGCATTTT.

Only a few counts were recorded for this clone. The rearrangement uses TRBV11-3 and TRBJ2-7, with 14 nucleotides matching TRBD2. The V gene's germline CDR1 is SGHNT and CDR2 YENEEA. CDR3 size: 14 residues. Trimming at V came to 5 bases and at J to 6 bases, leaving 3 bases not matched to a gene. The CDR3 DNA follows: TGTGCCAGCAGCCCGGGACTAGCGGGAGCCGAGCAGTACTTC. Its translation is CASSPGLAGAEQYF.

The chain couples TRBV19 to TRBJ1-1; 7 bases fit TRBD1. V dropped 9 bases and J dropped 0; count of bases not matched to a gene: 7. The V gene's germline CDR1 is LNHDA and CDR2 SQIVND (reference sequence). CDR3 length equals 14 residues. DNA of the CDR3: TGTGCCAGCGGCTGGGACAGTATGAACACTGAAGCTTTCTTT. Protein: CASGWDSMNTEAFF.

This clone was found a few times. J is TRBJ2-2 and V is TRBV6-8, with D tentatively TRBD2 (5 bases). The CDR3 loop spans 13 amino acids. Germline CDR1 MNHGY, CDR2 SAAAGT. V lost 7 bases and J lost 9, with 15 bases in between. CDR3 bases: TGTGCCAGCACCCAGGATGAGGGATGGGAGCTGTTTTTT. This codes for CASTQDEGWELFF.

The chain couples TRBV11-3 to TRBJ2-5, with a weak D call TRBD2 (5 bases). V shed 1 base and J shed 5 bases, with 14 bases lying between them. Germline CDR1 is SGHNT and CDR2 is YENEEA. The CDR3 totals 15 residues. In DNA form, the CDR3 reads TGTGCCAGCAGCTTAGTGACTACGTTGGGGGAGACCCAGTACTTC. Protein product: CASSLVTTLGETQYF. Combining the CDR3 with reference TRBV11-3 and TRBJ2-5 gives the whole variable domain EAGVVQSPRYKIIEKKQPVAFWCNPISGHNTLYWYLQNLGQGPELLIRYENEEAVDDSQLPKDRFSAERLKGVDSTLKIQPAELGDSAVYLCASSLVTTLGETQYFGPGTRLLVL.

CDR3: CASSPIGAGASDTQYF. The DNA of the CDR3 is TGTGCCAGCAGCCCCATTGGAGCGGGAGCCTCAGATACGCAGTATTTT. V is TRBV11-3 and J is TRBJ2-3, with TRBD2 identical over 8 bases. Germline V gene data show CDR1 as SGHNT and CDR2 as YENEEA. The CDR3 is made up of 16 amino acids. The junction had 11 bases not matched to a gene; V was cut back by 5 bases and J by 4 bases.

This clone has only one observation. This sequence joins TRBV10-2 and TRBJ1-2; D remains unclear. V dropped 5 bases and J dropped 4 bases, with 14 bases sitting between them. The CDR3 length is 14 residues. From germline, CDR1 is WSHSY and CDR2 SAAADI. CDR3 in amino acids: CASSKGYEGYGYTF. The CDR3 DNA sequence: TGCGCCAGCAGTAAAGGATATGAGGGCTATGGCTACACCTTC.

This clone has just one count. The chain has TRBV14 and TRBJ2-1; 12 bases line up with TRBD2. CDR1 is SGHDN and CDR2 is FVKESK in the germline V gene. CDR3 size: 14 residues. With 8 bases clipped from V and 9 bases from J, the junction kept 8 bases outside the gene matches. Here the CDR3 reads CASRQTSGRFEQFF. The CDR3 DNA reads TGTGCCAGCCGACAGACTAGCGGGAGATTTGAGCAGTTCTTC.

The chain uses TRBV19 and TRBJ2-7, with 14 bases that match TRBD2. Trimming cost V 5 bases and J 5 bases; bases outside gene matches: 5. Germline V gene sequence: CDR1 LNHDA, CDR2 SQIVND (reference sequence). This CDR3 comprises 15 residues. The CDR3 nucleotides read TGTGCCAGTAGTGGGACTAGCGGGAGATTCAACGAGCAGTACTTC. Translation: CASSGTSGRFNEQYF.

The J gene is TRBJ1-5, the V gene TRBV28, with a weak D call TRBD1 (5 bases). The CDR3 is 15 residues long. The germline V and J ends were trimmed by 5 bases and 2 bases, with 13 bases remaining between them. CDR1 MDHEN and CDR2 SYDVKM come from the germline V gene. The CDR3 sequence is CASSTHGAGNQPQHF. The DNA of the CDR3 is TGTGCCAGCAGTACCCATGGGGCGGGCAATCAGCCCCAGCATTTT.

The chain uses TRBV15 and TRBJ1-2; no clear D gene. The CDR3 runs to 15 residues. V was cut by 0 bases and J by 8 bases, with 16 bases left in between. Germline V gene sequence: CDR1 LNHNV, CDR2 YYDKDF (reference sequence). The CDR3 DNA sequence: TGTGCCACCAGCAGAGACTCAGGCAGCCTTGGGGGCTACACCTTC. Translated: CATSRDSGSLGGYTF. Looking up the rest from reference TRBV15 and TRBJ1-2 gives the full variable domain: DAMVIQNPRYQVTQFGKPVTLSCSQTLNHNVMYWYQQKSSQAPKLLFHYYDKDFNNEADTPDNFQSRRPNTSFCFLDIRSPGLGDTAMYLCATSRDSGSLGGYTFGSGTRLTVV.

The chain has TRBV7-5 and TRBJ2-5; TRBD1, the D gene given by the table, was not confirmed from the DNA. TRBV7-5 is tagged as a pseudogene. The CDR3 loop spans 17 amino acids. The CDR3 here is CASSPRRAGGTGETQYF. CDR3 nucleotide sequence: TGTGCCAGCAGCCCCCGGCGGGCAGGGGGCACGGGAGAGACCCAGTACTTC.

This clone ranks as medium-sized. V is TRBV11-3 and J is TRBJ2-2, with 11 bases aligning to TRBD1. The CDR3 totals 14 residues. CDR1 and CDR2 (germline): SGHNT, YENEEA. V shed 5 bases and J 6 bases; nucleotides not matched to a gene: 2. CDR3 in amino acids: CASSPGQGAGELFF. The DNA for the CDR3 is TGTGCCAGCAGCCCGGGACAGGGGGCCGGGGAGCTGTTTTTT.